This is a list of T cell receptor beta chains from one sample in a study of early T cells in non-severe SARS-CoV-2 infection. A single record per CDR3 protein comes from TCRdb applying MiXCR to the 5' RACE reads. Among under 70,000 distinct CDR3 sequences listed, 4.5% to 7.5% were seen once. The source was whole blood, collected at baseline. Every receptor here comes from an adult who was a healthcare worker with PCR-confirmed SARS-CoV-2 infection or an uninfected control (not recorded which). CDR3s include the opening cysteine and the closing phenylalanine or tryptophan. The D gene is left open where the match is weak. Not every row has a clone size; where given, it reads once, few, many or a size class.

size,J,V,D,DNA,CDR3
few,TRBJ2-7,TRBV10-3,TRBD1,TGTGCCATCAGCTCCGACAGGGGTATCGCGTACGAGCAGTACTTC,CAISSDRGIAYEQYF
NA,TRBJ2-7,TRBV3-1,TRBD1,TGTGCCAGCAGCCCTTTGGGGACAGGGCTCCACGAGCAGTACTTC,CASSPLGTGLHEQYF
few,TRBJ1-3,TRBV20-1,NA,TGCAGTGCTAGAGATTTTAGGGCAGTCGGAAACACCATATATTTT,CSARDFRAVGNTIYF
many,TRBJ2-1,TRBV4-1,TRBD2,TGCGCCAGCAGCCTAGCGGGAGGGAGAAATGAGCAGTTCTTC,CASSLAGGRNEQFF
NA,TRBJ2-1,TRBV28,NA,TGTGCCACCCATCCCATCTACAATGAGCAGTTCTTC,CATHPIYNEQFF
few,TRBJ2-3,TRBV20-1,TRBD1,TGCAGTGCTAGATATCTGGGACAGAACACAGATACGCAGTATTTT,CSARYLGQNTDTQYF
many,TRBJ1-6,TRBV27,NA,TGTGCCAGCAGTTTGGGGGTCTACTCCTATAATTCACCCCTCCACTTT,CASSLGVYSYNSPLHF
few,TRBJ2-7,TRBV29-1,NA,TGCAGCGCCCGAATTTCGGGGTCCTCCTACGAGCAGTACTTC,CSARISGSSYEQYF
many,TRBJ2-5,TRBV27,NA,TGTGCCAGCAGTTTAAGGGTCCTCGACGGGGGAACTAAGTACCAAGAGACCCAGTACTTC,CASSLRVLDGGTKYQETQYF
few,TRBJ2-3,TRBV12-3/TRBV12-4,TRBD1,TGTGCCAGCAGTTTTGGGGCAGGGGGATCAGCTACGCAGTATTTT,CASSFGAGGSATQYF
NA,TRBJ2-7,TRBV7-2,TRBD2,TGTGCCAGCAGCTTAGCTAGCGGGAGCTACGAGCAGTACTTC,CASSLASGSYEQYF
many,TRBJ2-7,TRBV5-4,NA,TGTGCCAGCAGCCAGCCGACTGGCGGGGACTACGAGCAGTACTTC,CASSQPTGGDYEQYF
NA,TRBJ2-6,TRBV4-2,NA,TGTGCCAGCAGCCATATCGACAGGGACTTCCTCGTCCTGACTTTC,CASSHIDRDFLVLTF
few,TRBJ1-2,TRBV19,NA,TGTGCCACTCAGGGAGTCTATGGCTACACCTTC,CATQGVYGYTF
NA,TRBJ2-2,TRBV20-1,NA,TGCAGTGCTGACCCCTGGAGGGGAACCGGGGAGCTGTTTTTT,CSADPWRGTGELFF
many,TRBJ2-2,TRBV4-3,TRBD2,TGCGCCAGCAGCCCCACTAGCGGGAGGGCACGGACCGGGGAGCTGTTTTTT,CASSPTSGRARTGELFF
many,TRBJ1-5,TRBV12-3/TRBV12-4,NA,TGTGCCAGCAGTTTGGTTGAGGGCAATCAGCCCCAGCATTTT,CASSLVEGNQPQHF
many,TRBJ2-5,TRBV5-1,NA,TGCGCCAGCAGCCTGGACGAGACCCAGTACTTC,CASSLDETQYF
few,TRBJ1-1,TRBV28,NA,TGTGCCAGCAGTCCGCTGACAGGGAACACTGAAGCTTTCTTT,CASSPLTGNTEAFF
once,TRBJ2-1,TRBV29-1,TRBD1,TGCAGCGTCGGACAGGGCGATGAGCAGTTCTTC,CSVGQGDEQFF
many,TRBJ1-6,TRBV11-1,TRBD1,TGTGCCAGCAGGGGACAGGGAAATTCACCCCTCCACTTT,CASRGQGNSPLHF
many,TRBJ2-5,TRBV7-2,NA,TGTGCCAGCAGCTTAGGCCCGGCGGGGACCCAGTACTTC,CASSLGPAGTQYF
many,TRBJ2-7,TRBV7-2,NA,TGTGCCAGCAGCTTAGGACCCCTCGAGCAGTACTTC,CASSLGPLEQYF
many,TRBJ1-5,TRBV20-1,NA,TGCAGTGCTAGAGACGACCCAAATCAGCCCCAGCATTTT,CSARDDPNQPQHF
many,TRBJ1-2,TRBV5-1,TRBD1,TGCGCCAGCAGCATCGGACAGGGGGCGTATGGCTACACCTTC,CASSIGQGAYGYTF
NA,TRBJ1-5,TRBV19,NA,TGTGCCAGTAACACAGGATATAGCAATCAGCCCCAGCATTTT,CASNTGYSNQPQHF
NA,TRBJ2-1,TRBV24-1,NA,TGTGCCACCAGCAGCTATGGGGGTGAGCAGTTCTTC,CATSSYGGEQFF
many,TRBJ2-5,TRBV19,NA,TGTGCCAGTTCCACCTCTAGGGGAGGAGAGACCCAGTACTTC,CASSTSRGGETQYF
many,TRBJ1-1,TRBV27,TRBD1,TGTGCCAGCAGTCCGGGGACAGGGGAGGTAGCTTTCTTT,CASSPGTGEVAFF
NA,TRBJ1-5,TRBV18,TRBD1,TGTGCCAGCTCACCCGGGACAGGGCAAAATCAGCCCCAGCATTTT,CASSPGTGQNQPQHF
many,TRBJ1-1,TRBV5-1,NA,TGCGCCAGCAAATCGGAGGGCGGTAGAGTGGACACTGAAGCTTTCTTT,CASKSEGGRVDTEAFF
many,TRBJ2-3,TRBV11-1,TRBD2,TGTGCCAGCAGCTTAAGAGCGGGGAGTGTCGCAGATACGCAGTATTTT,CASSLRAGSVADTQYF
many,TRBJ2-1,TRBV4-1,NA,TGCGCCAGCAGCAACCAAGGTACTAGCTACAATGAGCAGTTCTTC,CASSNQGTSYNEQFF
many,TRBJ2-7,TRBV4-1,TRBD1,TGCGCCAGCAGCCAAGAGAGAAGGGGGCGAAGCTACGAGCAGTACTTC,CASSQERRGRSYEQYF
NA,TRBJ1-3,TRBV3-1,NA,TGTGCCAGCAGCCCGTTGTCGGGGGGCACCTCTGGAAACACCATATATTTT,CASSPLSGGTSGNTIYF
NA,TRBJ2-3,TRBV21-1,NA,TGTGCCAGCAGCAAAATAGGACTACCATTAACAGATACGCAGTATTTT,CASSKIGLPLTDTQYF
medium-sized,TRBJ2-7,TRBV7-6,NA,TGTGCCAGCAGCGCGGGACCGGGCCAGTACGAGCAGTACTTC,CASSAGPGQYEQYF
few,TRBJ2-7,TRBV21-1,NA,TGTGCCAGCAGCGTCTCCGGGAGGGATCCCGAGCAGTACTTC,CASSVSGRDPEQYF
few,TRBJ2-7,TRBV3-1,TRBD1,TGTGCCAGCAGCCCCGGACAGGGGGCTGTTTACGAGCAGTACTTC,CASSPGQGAVYEQYF
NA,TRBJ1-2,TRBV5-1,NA,TGCGCCAGCAGCTTGGCCGGACGCAAGACTTATGGCTACACCTTC,CASSLAGRKTYGYTF
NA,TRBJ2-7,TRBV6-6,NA,TGTGCCAGCAGTTACGGGGAGACCTACGAGCAGTACTTC,CASSYGETYEQYF
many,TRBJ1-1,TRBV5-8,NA,TGTGCCAGCAGCTTGGATCTGCTCATGAACACTGAAGCTTTCTTT,CASSLDLLMNTEAFF
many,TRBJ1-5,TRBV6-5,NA,TGTGCCAGCAGTTACGGCGGGTCCGGCAATCAGCCCCAGCATTTT,CASSYGGSGNQPQHF